The sequence of this T cell receptor (beta chain) was determined in a study of blood T cell repertoires in COVID-19. Produced via immunoSEQ multiplex PCR; TCRdb's table is partial and in-frame only. The table lists 9,500 to 15,000 clones, 70% to 75% of them singletons. Losses at the gene ends were 10 bases for V and 12 bases for J; bases not matched to a gene: 10. The CDR3 is made up of 12 amino acids. Germline V CDR1 and CDR2: SGHAT, FQDESV (reference sequence). The J gene is TRBJ2-1, the V gene TRBV11-1; 9 bases agree with TRBD2. The sequenced sample consisted of peripheral blood. The source is a man in his 60s with COVID-19, enrolled during active disease. In DNA form, the CDR3 reads TGTGCCACCTCACACCCAGCGGGAGGGCAGTTCTTC. Translated: CATSHPAGGQFF.